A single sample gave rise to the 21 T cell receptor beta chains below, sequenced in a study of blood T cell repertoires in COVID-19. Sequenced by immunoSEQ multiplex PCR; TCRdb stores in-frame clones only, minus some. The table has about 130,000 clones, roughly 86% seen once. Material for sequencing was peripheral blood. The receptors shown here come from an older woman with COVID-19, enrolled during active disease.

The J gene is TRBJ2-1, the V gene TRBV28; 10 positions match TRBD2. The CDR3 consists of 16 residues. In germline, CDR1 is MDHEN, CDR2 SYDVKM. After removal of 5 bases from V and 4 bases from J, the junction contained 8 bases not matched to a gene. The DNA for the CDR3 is TGTGCCAGCAGTCCGGGTAGCGGGGGGCTATACAATGAGCAGTTCTTC. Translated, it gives CASSPGSGGLYNEQFF.

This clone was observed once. In DNA, the CDR3 is TGTGCCAGTAGCCTGACAGGCCCGGCGGGCTACACCTTC. This sequence encodes CASSLTGPAGYTF. V and J are TRBV19 and TRBJ1-2, with D maybe TRBD1 (6 bases). The germline CDR1 and CDR2 sequences are LNHDA and SQIVND (reference sequence). Trimming pared 6 bases from V and 8 bases from J, leaving 16 bases between. This CDR3 has 13 amino acids.

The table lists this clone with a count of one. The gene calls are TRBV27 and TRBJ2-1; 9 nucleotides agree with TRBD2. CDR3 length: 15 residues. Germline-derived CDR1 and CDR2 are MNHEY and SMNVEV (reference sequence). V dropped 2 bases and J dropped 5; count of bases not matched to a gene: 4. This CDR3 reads CASSLPRGGNNEQFF. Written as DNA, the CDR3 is TGTGCCAGCAGTTTACCGCGGGGGGGCAACAATGAGCAGTTCTTC.

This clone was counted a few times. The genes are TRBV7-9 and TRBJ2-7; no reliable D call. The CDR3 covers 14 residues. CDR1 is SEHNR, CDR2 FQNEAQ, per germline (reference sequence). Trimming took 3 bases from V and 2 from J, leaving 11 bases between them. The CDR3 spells CASSFGSAAYEQYF. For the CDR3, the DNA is TGTGCCAGCAGCTTCGGTTCCGCCGCCTACGAGCAGTACTTC. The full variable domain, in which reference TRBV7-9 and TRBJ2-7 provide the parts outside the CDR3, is DTGVSQNPRHKITKRGQNVTFRCDPISEHNRLYWYRQTLGQGPEFLTYFQNEAQLEKSRLLSDRFSAERPKGSFSTLEIQRTEQGDSAMYLCASSFGSAAYEQYFGPGTRLTVT.

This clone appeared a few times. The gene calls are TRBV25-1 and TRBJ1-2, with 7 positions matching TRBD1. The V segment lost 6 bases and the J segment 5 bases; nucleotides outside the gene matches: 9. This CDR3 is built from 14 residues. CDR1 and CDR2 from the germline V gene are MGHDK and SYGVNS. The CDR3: CASSRDGTEYGYTF. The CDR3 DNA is TGTGCCAGCAGCCGAGACGGGACAGAGTATGGCTACACCTTC.

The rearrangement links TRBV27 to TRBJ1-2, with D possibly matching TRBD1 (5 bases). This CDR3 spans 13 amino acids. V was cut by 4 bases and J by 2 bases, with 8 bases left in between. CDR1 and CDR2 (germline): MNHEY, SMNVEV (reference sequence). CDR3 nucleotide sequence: TGTGCCAGCAGTTCTACAGGAAACTATGGCTACACCTTC. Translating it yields CASSSTGNYGYTF.

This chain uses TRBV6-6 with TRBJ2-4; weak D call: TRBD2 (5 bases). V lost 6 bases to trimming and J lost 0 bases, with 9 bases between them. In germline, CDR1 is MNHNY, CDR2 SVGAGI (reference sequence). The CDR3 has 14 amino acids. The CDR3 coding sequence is TGTGCCAGCAGCAACGGGGTAGCCAAAAACATTCAGTACTTC. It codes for CASSNGVAKNIQYF.

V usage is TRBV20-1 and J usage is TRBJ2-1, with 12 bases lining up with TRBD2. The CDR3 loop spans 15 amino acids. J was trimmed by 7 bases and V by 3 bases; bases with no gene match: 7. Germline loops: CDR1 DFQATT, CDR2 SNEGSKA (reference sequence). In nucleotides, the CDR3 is TGCAGTGCTAGTTCGGCTAGCGGGGGGGCTAATGAGCAGTTCTTC. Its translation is CSASSASGGANEQFF.

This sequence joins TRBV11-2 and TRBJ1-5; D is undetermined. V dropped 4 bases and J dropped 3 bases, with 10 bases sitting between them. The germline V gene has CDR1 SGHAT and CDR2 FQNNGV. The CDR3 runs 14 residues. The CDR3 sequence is CASSSKQHNQPQHF. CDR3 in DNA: TGTGCCAGCAGCTCCAAACAACACAATCAGCCCCAGCATTTT.

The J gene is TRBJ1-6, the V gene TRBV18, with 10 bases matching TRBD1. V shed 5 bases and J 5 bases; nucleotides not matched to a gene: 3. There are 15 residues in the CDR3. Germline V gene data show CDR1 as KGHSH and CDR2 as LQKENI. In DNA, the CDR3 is TGTGCCAGCTCATTCGGACAGGGGGATAATTCACCCCTCCACTTT. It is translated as CASSFGQGDNSPLHF.

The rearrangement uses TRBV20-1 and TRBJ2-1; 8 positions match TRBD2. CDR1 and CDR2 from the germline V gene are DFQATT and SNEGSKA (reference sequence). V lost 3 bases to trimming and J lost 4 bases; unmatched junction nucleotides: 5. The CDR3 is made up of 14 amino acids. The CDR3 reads CSASMAGGYNEQFF. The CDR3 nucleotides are TGCAGTGCTAGTATGGCGGGGGGTTACAATGAGCAGTTCTTC.

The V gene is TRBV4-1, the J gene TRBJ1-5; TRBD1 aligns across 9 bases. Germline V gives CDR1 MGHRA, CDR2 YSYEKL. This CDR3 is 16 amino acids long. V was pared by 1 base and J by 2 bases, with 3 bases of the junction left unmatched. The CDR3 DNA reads TGCGCCAGCAGCCAAGTCTGGACAGGGGGCAATCAGCCCCAGCATTTT. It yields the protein CASSQVWTGGNQPQHF.

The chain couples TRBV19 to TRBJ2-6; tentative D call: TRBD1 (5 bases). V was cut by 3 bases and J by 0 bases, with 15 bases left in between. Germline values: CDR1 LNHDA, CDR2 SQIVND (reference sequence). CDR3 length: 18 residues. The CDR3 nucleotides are TGTGCCAGTAGTATCAACTCCAGGGTTCCCTCTGGGGCCAACGTCCTGACTTTC. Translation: CASSINSRVPSGANVLTF. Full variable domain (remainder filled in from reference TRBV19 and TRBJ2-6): DGGITQSPKYLFRKEGQNVTLSCEQNLNHDAMYWYRQDPGQGLRLIYYSQIVNDFQKGDIAEGYSVSREKKESFPLTVTSAQKNPTAFYLCASSINSRVPSGANVLTFGAGSRLTVL.

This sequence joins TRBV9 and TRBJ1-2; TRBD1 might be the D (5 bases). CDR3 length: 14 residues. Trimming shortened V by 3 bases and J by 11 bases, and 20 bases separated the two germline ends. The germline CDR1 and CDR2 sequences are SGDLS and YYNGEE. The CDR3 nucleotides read TGTGCCAGCAGCGCCCGATCCTTCGACAGTGGATACACCTTC. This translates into CASSARSFDSGYTF.

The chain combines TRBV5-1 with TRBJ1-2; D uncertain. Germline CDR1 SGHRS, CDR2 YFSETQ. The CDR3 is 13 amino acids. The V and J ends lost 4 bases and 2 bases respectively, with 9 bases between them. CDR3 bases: TGCGCCAGCAGCGACTCAGACAACTATGGCTACACCTTC. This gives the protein CASSDSDNYGYTF.

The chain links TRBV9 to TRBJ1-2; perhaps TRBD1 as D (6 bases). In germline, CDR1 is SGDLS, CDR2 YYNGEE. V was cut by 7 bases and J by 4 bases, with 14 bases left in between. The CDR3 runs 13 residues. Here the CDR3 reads CASRDTTIYGYTF. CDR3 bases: TGTGCCAGCCGGGACACCACGATCTATGGCTACACCTTC.

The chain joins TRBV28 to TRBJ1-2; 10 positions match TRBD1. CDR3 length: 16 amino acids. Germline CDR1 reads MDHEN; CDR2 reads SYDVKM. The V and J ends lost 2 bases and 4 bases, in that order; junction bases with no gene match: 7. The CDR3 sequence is CASSLPRDRGSYGYTF. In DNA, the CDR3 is TGTGCCAGCAGTTTACCCCGGGACAGGGGATCCTATGGCTACACCTTC.

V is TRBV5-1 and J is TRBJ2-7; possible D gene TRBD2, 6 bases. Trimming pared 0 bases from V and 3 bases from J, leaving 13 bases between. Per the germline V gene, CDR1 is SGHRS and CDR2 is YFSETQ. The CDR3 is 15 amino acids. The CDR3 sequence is CASSLVAGSRYEQYF. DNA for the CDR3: TGCGCCAGCAGCTTGGTGGCGGGATCACGCTACGAGCAGTACTTC.

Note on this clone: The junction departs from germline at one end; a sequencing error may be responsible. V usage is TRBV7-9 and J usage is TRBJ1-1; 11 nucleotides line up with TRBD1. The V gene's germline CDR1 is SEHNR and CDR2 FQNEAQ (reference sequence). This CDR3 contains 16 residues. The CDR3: CASSLGQGAANTEAFF. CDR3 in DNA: TGTGCCAGCAGTTTAGGACAGGGGGCTGCGAACACTGAAGCTTTCTTT.

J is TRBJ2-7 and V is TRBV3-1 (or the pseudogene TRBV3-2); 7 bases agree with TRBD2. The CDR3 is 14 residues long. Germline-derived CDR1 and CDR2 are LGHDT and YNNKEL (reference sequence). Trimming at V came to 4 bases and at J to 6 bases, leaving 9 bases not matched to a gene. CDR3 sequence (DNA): TGTGCCAGCAGCCCGAGCGGGGAGATGGGCGAGCAGTACTTC. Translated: CASSPSGEMGEQYF.

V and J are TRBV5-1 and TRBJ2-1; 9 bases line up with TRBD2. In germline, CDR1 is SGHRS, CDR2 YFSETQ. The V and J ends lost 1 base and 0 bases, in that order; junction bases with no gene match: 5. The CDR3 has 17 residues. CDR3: CASSLIAGGSSYNEQFF. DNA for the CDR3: TGCGCCAGCAGCTTGATTGCGGGGGGGAGCTCCTACAATGAGCAGTTCTTC.